This T cell receptor (beta chain) was retrieved from a study of blood T cell repertoires in COVID-19. Study information: Samples of COVID-19 (acute and convalescent) were obtained from the United States, Italy and Spain.

The germline CDR1 and CDR2 sequences are SGHVS and FNYEAQ. CDR3 length: 13 amino acids. Trimming at V came to 5 bases and at J to 8 bases, leaving 9 bases not matched to a gene. The repertoire was sequenced with immunoSEQ multiplex PCR; TCRdb's copy has only in-frame clones and lacks some. The data contain some 300,000 clones, around 90% of them singletons. The receptor comes from a woman between 40 and 50 years old with COVID-19, enrolled during active disease. V gene TRBV7-6 combines with J gene TRBJ2-7, with 7 bases matching TRBD1. Sequences were obtained from peripheral blood. CDR3 nucleotide sequence: TGTGCCAGCAGCCCGGTAGGGGGCGGAAAGCAGTACTTC. Encoded protein: CASSPVGGGKQYF.